The 2 T cell receptor beta chains reported below all come from one sample, sequenced in a study of monozygotic twins with inflammatory bowel disease. TCRdb reprocessed the 5' RACE reads; each CDR3 protein has one entry and no DNA is given. Its listing shows 200,000 to 250,000 distinct CDR3 sequences. Specimen: blood. Receptors originate from a human donor with ulcerative colitis or Crohn's disease, or a healthy co-twin of an affected twin (not recorded which).

The genes are TRBV5-4 and TRBJ1-1; the TCRdb call, TRBD1, lacks DNA for checking. Per germline, CDR1 SGHNT and CDR2 YYREEE (reference sequence). This CDR3 has 14 residues. The CDR3 reads CASSWGTGDTEAFF.

V gene TRBV7-2 combines with J gene TRBJ2-5; the TCRdb D gene call, TRBD2, has no DNA to confirm it. Germline V gene lookup returns CDR1 SGHTA and CDR2 FQGNSA. The length of the CDR3 is 21 residues. CDR3 sequence: CASSLVATSGGPVNSQETQYF.